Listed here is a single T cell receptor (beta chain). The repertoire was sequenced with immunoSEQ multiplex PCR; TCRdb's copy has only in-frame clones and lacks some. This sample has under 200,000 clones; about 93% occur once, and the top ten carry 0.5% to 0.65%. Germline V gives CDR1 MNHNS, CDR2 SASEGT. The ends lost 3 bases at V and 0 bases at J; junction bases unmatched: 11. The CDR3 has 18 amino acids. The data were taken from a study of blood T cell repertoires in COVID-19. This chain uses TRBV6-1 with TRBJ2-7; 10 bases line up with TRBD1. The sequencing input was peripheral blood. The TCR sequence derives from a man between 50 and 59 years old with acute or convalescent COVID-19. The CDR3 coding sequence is TGTGCCAGCAGTGACTACTGGACAGGGGGGGGATACTCCTACGAGCAGTACTTC. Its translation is CASSDYWTGGGYSYEQYF.